Below are 20 T cell receptor beta chains sequenced from a single sample in a study of T cells in Graves' hyperthyroidism and ophthalmopathy. There were TCR beta CDR3 regions amplified from RNA transcripts. Carried out on the TCR CDR3, a first-round RT-PCR used the HTBI primer set. Via MiXCR, TCRdb re-called the multiplex PCR reads, giving one row per CDR3 protein. The sample consists of hundreds of thousands of distinct CDR3 sequences, approximately 18% of them appearing once. The sample taken for sequencing was blood. The receptors derive from a woman aged 45-65 years with Graves' hyperthyroidism that later progressed to Graves' ophthalmopathy.

The table lists this clonotype with many counts. V usage is TRBV12-3 or TRBV12-4 and J usage is TRBJ1-1; 8 positions match TRBD1. V was pared by 6 bases and J by 2 bases, with 5 bases of the junction left unmatched. The CDR3 has 14 amino acids. The DNA for the CDR3 is TGTGCCAGCAGCACAGGACAGGGAAACACTGAAGCTTTCTTT. The encoded protein is CASSTGQGNTEAFF.

The sample holds many counts of this clonotype. This chain links TRBV7-3 with TRBJ2-3; 12 positions match TRBD2. The CDR3 is made up of 18 amino acids. The junction had 9 bases not matched to a gene; V was cut back by 1 base and J by 4 bases. Germline CDR1 reads SGHTA; CDR2 reads FQGTGA. The CDR3 bases are TGTGCCAGCAGCTTAATGGGGACTAGCGGGCTTACTCCAGATACGCAGTATTTT. Translation gives CASSLMGTSGLTPDTQYF. The full variable domain, with the rest looked up from reference TRBV7-3 and TRBJ2-3, is GAGVSQTPSNKVTEKGKYVELRCDPISGHTALYWYRQSLGQGPEFLIYFQGTGAADDSGLPNDRFFAVRPEGSVSTLKIQRTERGDSAVYLCASSLMGTSGLTPDTQYFGPGTRLTVL.

The chain combines TRBV9 with TRBJ2-2; 10 bases match TRBD2. V was pared by 2 bases and J by 7 bases, with 8 bases of the junction left unmatched. Germline V lookup: CDR1 SGDLS, CDR2 YYNGEE. The length of the CDR3 is 16 residues. The chain's CDR3 is CASSVSGGAGGGELFF. The CDR3 bases are TGTGCCAGCAGCGTCAGCGGGGGGGCCGGAGGCGGGGAGCTGTTTTTT.

This clonotype was seen at least ten times. The V gene is TRBV10-3, the J gene TRBJ2-3, with D perhaps TRBD2 (6 bases). Between the trimmed V and J ends, which lost 0 bases and 3 bases, there was a span of 13 bases. The CDR3 length is 16 residues. CDR1 is ENHRY and CDR2 is SYGVKD in the germline V gene. The CDR3, as DNA: TGTGCCATCAGTGAGTCGACTAGGGGTCAAACAGATACGCAGTATTTT. Translated, it gives CAISESTRGQTDTQYF.

The table lists this clonotype with many counts. The J gene is TRBJ2-1, the V gene TRBV29-1, with a possible D match to TRBD2 (6 bases). V lost 5 bases to trimming and J lost 2 bases, with 13 bases between them. The CDR3 totals 14 residues. Germline CDR1 SQVTM, CDR2 ANQGSEA. CDR3 coding DNA: TGCAGCGTTATTCAAGGGACTCCCTACAATGAGCAGTTCTTC. This sequence encodes CSVIQGTPYNEQFF.

This clonotype was seen many times. V gene TRBV6-1 combines with J gene TRBJ1-4, with 7 bases identical to TRBD1. CDR3 size: 16 residues. Germline V gene sequence: CDR1 MNHNS, CDR2 SASEGT. Unmatched junction bases numbered 15, after V lost 6 bases and J lost 8 bases. The CDR3 region has the DNA TGTGCCAGCAGACAAACAGGGGTTTACCCCGACGAAAAACTGTTTTTT. This sequence encodes CASRQTGVYPDEKLFF.

This clonotype was picked up one time. This chain connects TRBV4-2 to TRBJ2-7; tentative D call: TRBD2 (5 bases). This CDR3 has 16 amino acids. Germline-derived CDR1 and CDR2 are LGHNA and YNFKEQ. CDR3 bases: TGTGAAGATTGCCGTTGGACTCGCGAAAAGCCCTACGAGCAGTACTTC. It specifies CEDCRWTREKPYEQYF.

The table lists this clonotype with many counts. The CDR3 region has the DNA TGTGCCAGCAGCTTAGGGGCAGGGTGGCCGTATGGCACAGATACGCAGTATTTT. Translation: CASSLGAGWPYGTDTQYF. V is TRBV5-6 and J is TRBJ2-3; D possibly corresponds to TRBD1 (5 bases). Germline V gene lookup returns CDR1 SGHDT and CDR2 YYEEEE. This CDR3 is built from 18 residues. V dropped 2 bases and J dropped 1 base, with 20 bases sitting between them.

This clonotype was seen many times. This chain joins TRBV3-1 and TRBJ2-5, with 7 bases matching TRBD1. Germline V gene lookup returns CDR1 LGHDT and CDR2 YNNKEL (reference sequence). This CDR3 region has 15 residues. Losses at the gene ends were 1 base for V and 3 bases for J; bases not matched to a gene: 5. The CDR3 loop is CASSQGGQMKETQYF. DNA of the CDR3: TGTGCCAGCAGCCAAGGGGGACAGATGAAAGAGACCCAGTACTTC.

This clonotype was seen repeatedly, ten times or more. CDR3 coding DNA: TGTGCCAGCCGTGGACAGCTCAACTATGGCTACACCTTC. Its translation is CASRGQLNYGYTF. J is TRBJ1-2 and V is TRBV6-1, with D possibly being TRBD1 (6 bases). Trimming took 8 bases from V and 2 from J, leaving 12 bases between them. The CDR3 has 13 residues. CDR1 and CDR2 from the germline V gene are MNHNS and SASEGT.

The table lists this clonotype with a few counts. This sequence joins TRBV10-3 and TRBJ2-7; the D gene is possibly TRBD1 (5 bases). Deletions cut 7 bases from V and 3 bases from J, with 19 bases between. The CDR3 is 15 residues long. Germline-derived CDR1 and CDR2 are ENHRY and SYGVKD. The CDR3 region has the DNA TGTGCCATCACCGTAGATCAGGGATTGGGCTACGAGCAGTACTTC. This gives the protein CAITVDQGLGYEQYF.

This chain joins TRBV12-3 or TRBV12-4 and TRBJ1-6; D may be TRBD1 (6 bases). Trimming shortened V by 5 bases and J by 9 bases, and 14 bases separated the two germline ends. CDR3 length equals 14 residues. CDR3 in amino acids: CASSNDRTISPLHF. As DNA, the CDR3 is TGTGCCAGCAGTAATGACAGGACAATTTCACCCCTCCACTTT.

This clonotype has ten or more counts. V is TRBV7-2 and J is TRBJ2-3, with D possibly TRBD1 on 6 matching bases. Germline V lookup: CDR1 SGHTA, CDR2 FQGNSA. This CDR3 is built from 15 residues. V was clipped by 6 bases and J by 2 bases, with 15 bases between them. The CDR3 DNA follows: TGTGCCAGCAGTCAGAAACAGGGTTACACAGATACGCAGTATTTT. Its translation is CASSQKQGYTDTQYF. The full variable domain, with the rest looked up from reference TRBV7-2 and TRBJ2-3, is GAGVSQSPSNKVTEKGKDVELRCDPISGHTALYWYRQSLGQGLEFLIYFQGNSAPDKSGLPSDRFSAERTGGSVSTLTIQRTQQEDSAVYLCASSQKQGYTDTQYFGPGTRLTVL.

This clonotype came up many times. The V and J genes are TRBV12-3 or TRBV12-4 and TRBJ1-4, with 9 bases identical to TRBD1. Trimming cost V 3 bases and J 6 bases; bases outside gene matches: 2. The CDR3 runs 14 residues. CDR3 sequence: CASSLGTGYEKLFF. As DNA, the CDR3 is TGTGCCAGCAGTTTGGGGACAGGGTATGAAAAACTGTTTTTT.

In its sample, this clonotype was seen many times. V usage is TRBV2 and J usage is TRBJ2-7; D may be TRBD2 (5 bases). V dropped 8 bases and J dropped 5 bases, with 10 bases sitting between them. The CDR3 extends over 11 amino acids. Germline CDR1 and CDR2: SNHLY and FYNNEI. CDR3 coding DNA: TGTGCCAGCCTGAACGGGAACGAGCAGTACTTC. It encodes CASLNGNEQYF.

This clonotype was picked up many times. The chain carries TRBV7-2 and TRBJ2-3; a possible D gene is TRBD1 (6 bases). The CDR3 totals 15 residues. The V gene lost 5 bases and the J gene lost 0 bases, with 12 bases spanning the gap. Germline V gene lookup returns CDR1 SGHTA and CDR2 FQGNSA. CDR3 region: CASSLRGWSTDTQYF. The CDR3 DNA reads TGTGCCAGCAGCCTAAGGGGGTGGAGCACAGATACGCAGTATTTT.

This clonotype was seen a few times. The CDR3 region is CASSPPGTGRTEAFF. CDR3 nucleotides: TGTGCCAGCAGCCCACCGGGGACAGGTCGGACTGAAGCTTTCTTT. The chain has TRBV7-6 and TRBJ1-1; 8 bases are a match to TRBD1. V lost 5 bases and J lost 5; bases outside the gene matches: 10. The germline V gene has CDR1 SGHVS and CDR2 FNYEAQ. There are 15 residues in the CDR3.

J is TRBJ2-1 and V is TRBV19, with TRBD1 matching over 10 bases. J was trimmed by 8 bases and V by 8 bases; bases with no gene match: 9. The germline V gene has CDR1 LNHDA and CDR2 SQIVND (reference sequence). The length of the CDR3 is 14 residues. This CDR3 is CASLRDRGDDEQFF. The CDR3 DNA reads as TGTGCCAGTCTACGGGACAGGGGTGACGATGAGCAGTTCTTC.

This clonotype has a count of ten or more. The J gene is TRBJ1-1, the V gene TRBV5-1, with TRBD1 as a possible D gene (6 bases). The CDR3 runs 17 residues. V was clipped by 6 bases and J by 4 bases, with 25 bases between them. Per germline, CDR1 SGHRS and CDR2 YFSETQ. The DNA for the CDR3 is TGCGCCAGCATGGAATGGGGGGCGAACCTTCCGACCACTGAAGCTTTCTTT. This encodes CASMEWGANLPTTEAFF.

The chain carries TRBV9 and TRBJ2-5; D uncertain. CDR1 and CDR2 from the germline V gene are SGDLS and YYNGEE. V lost 0 bases and J 5 bases, leaving 14 bases between the germline ends. The CDR3 sequence is 15 residues long. In DNA form, the CDR3 reads TGTGCCAGCAGCGTAGAGGCGGCACAGTTGGAGACCCAGTACTTC. Translated: CASSVEAAQLETQYF.